These T cell receptor beta chains were read from a single sample in a study of beta chain features in type 1 diabetes. Only in-frame clones appear in the TCRdb table, and some are missing; sequencing was by immunoSEQ multiplex PCR. This sample carries about 250,000 clones, roughly 13% of them seen once, and the ten largest clones take about 0.03%. Source material: naive CD4+ T cells from blood. These receptors were collected from a woman aged 40-49 years in good health. Both conserved end residues are part of each CDR3. D genes are given only for firm matches. The size entry is marked missing in some rows and otherwise reads once, few, many or a size class.

TRBV5-4	NA	TRBJ1-5	TRBD1	CASSIAGTGGNQPQHF	TGTGCCAGCAGCATCGCCGGGACAGGGGGCAATCAGCCCCAGCATTTT
TRBV28	few	TRBJ2-3	TRBD2	CASSLTPHSGDTDTQYF	TGTGCCAGCAGTTTAACCCCCCATAGCGGGGACACAGATACGCAGTATTTT
TRBV11-2	few	TRBJ1-1	NA	CASSLVWGGWGTEAFF	TGTGCCAGCAGCTTAGTCTGGGGGGGCTGGGGCACTGAAGCTTTCTTT
TRBV7-9	NA	TRBJ2-3	NA	CASSLVGGPRVDTQYF	TGTGCCAGCAGCTTAGTTGGAGGGCCACGGGTTGATACGCAGTATTTT
TRBV2	few	TRBJ2-3	NA	CASSEVRNYTDTQYF	TGTGCCAGCAGTGAAGTGCGTAACTACACAGATACGCAGTATTTT
TRBV27	once	TRBJ1-5	NA	CASSTRDSSGQPQHF	TGTGCCAGCAGTACACGAGACAGTTCCGGCCAGCCCCAGCATTTT
TRBV5-4	NA	TRBJ2-5	TRBD1	CASSSTGTGLETQYF	TGTGCCAGCAGCAGTACAGGGACAGGGCTAGAGACCCAGTACTTC
TRBV5-1	NA	TRBJ1-5	TRBD1	CAGQGPGSVSDYSNQPQHF	TGCGCCGGACAGGGCCCCGGATCTGTTTCCGATTATAGCAATCAGCCCCAGCATTTT
TRBV10-2	few	TRBJ2-2	TRBD1	CASSVTGDTGELFF	TGCGCCAGCAGTGTGACAGGGGACACCGGGGAGCTGTTTTTT
TRBV11-2	few	TRBJ2-2	TRBD2	CASSLDSGANTGELFF	TGTGCCAGCAGCTTAGATAGCGGGGCGAACACCGGGGAGCTGTTTTTT
TRBV29-1	few	TRBJ1-2	NA	CSARTGANYGYTF	TGCAGCGCCCGGACGGGAGCTAACTATGGCTACACCTTC
TRBV19	NA	TRBJ1-1	NA	CASTPLSLGFEAFF	TGTGCCAGTACCCCTCTCTCTCTTGGCTTTGAAGCTTTCTTT
TRBV7-2	NA	TRBJ2-3	TRBD2	CASSLSSGGTDTQYF	TGTGCCAGCAGCTTATCTAGCGGGGGCACAGATACGCAGTATTTT
TRBV19	NA	TRBJ2-1	TRBD2	CASSIPLAGAHNEQFF	TGTGCCAGTAGTATCCCTCTAGCGGGGGCACACAATGAGCAGTTCTTC
TRBV14	many	TRBJ1-2	NA	CASRPGHPYGYTF	TGTGCCAGCAGGCCTGGACATCCCTATGGCTACACCTTC
TRBV2	NA	TRBJ1-1	TRBD1	CATKTGQANTEAFF	TGTGCCACTAAGACGGGACAGGCGAACACTGAAGCTTTCTTT